This T cell receptor beta chain was retrieved from a study of blood T cell repertoires in COVID-19. The table came from immunoSEQ multiplex PCR; TCRdb's copy has only in-frame clones and leaves some out. Of approximately 300,000 clones in the sample, roughly 89% were seen once. V shed 4 bases and J shed 6 bases, with 14 bases lying between them. CDR3 length: 15 residues. The V gene's germline CDR1 is SGHNT and CDR2 YYREEE (reference sequence). The source material was peripheral blood. The receptor was derived from a man aged 25 to 40 with acute or convalescent COVID-19. The rearrangement links TRBV5-4 to TRBJ1-6; D might be TRBD1 (6 bases). The CDR3 is CASSPGQITNSPLHF. The CDR3 bases are TGTGCCAGCAGCCCCGGACAGATAACTAATTCACCCCTCCACTTT.